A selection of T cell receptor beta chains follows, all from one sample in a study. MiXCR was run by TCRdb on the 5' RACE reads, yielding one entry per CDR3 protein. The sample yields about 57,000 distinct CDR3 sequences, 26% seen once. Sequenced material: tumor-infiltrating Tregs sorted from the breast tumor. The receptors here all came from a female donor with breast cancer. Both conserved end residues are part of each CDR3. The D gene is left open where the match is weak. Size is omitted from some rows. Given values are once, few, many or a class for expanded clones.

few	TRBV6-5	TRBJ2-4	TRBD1	CASSYRGQGNIQYF	TGTGCCAGCAGTTACCGGGGACAGGGGAACATTCAGTACTTC
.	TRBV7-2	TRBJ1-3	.	CASTRGGGPASGNTIYF	TGTGCCAGCACCCGGGGCGGTGGACCCGCCTCGGGAAACACCATATATTTT
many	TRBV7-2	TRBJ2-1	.	CASSLRGNEQFF	TGTGCCAGCAGCTTAAGGGGTAATGAGCAGTTCTTC
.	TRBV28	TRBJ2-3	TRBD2	CASSGGVGGTDTQYF	TGTGCCAGCAGCGGGGGGGTAGGCGGCACAGATACGCAGTATTTT
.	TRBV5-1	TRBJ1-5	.	CASSLEAGNQPQHF	TGCGCCAGCAGCTTGGAGGCAGGGAATCAGCCCCAGCATTTT
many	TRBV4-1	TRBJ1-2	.	CASSQDRGYTVDGYTF	TGCGCCAGCAGCCAAGATCGTGGATACACGGTGGATGGCTACACCTTC
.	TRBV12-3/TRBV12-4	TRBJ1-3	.	CASSTSSGNTIYF	TGTGCCAGCAGCACAAGCTCTGGAAACACCATATATTTT
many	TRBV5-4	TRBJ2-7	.	CASSLAGQNYEQYF	TGTGCCAGCAGCTTGGCCGGGCAGAACTACGAGCAGTACTTC
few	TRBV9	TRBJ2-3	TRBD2	CASSLSIELADTQYF	TGTGCCAGCAGCCTGAGCATAGAACTAGCGGATACGCAGTATTTT
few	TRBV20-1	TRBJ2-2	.	CSARRGTPGSTGELFF	TGCAGTGCTAGGAGGGGGACTCCTGGATCCACCGGGGAGCTGTTTTTT
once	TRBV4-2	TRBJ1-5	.	CASGQEGRRGHQPQHF	TGTGCCAGCGGCCAAGAAGGACGAAGGGGCCATCAGCCCCAGCATTTT
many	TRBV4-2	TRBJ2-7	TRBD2	CASSQEGRTSGRSPYEQYF	TGTGCCAGCAGCCAAGAGGGGAGGACTAGCGGGAGATCCCCCTACGAGCAGTACTTC
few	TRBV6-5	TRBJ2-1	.	CASSPLDRGIEQFF	TGTGCCAGCAGTCCGCTGGATAGGGGTATTGAGCAGTTCTTC
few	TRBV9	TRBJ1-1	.	CASSIGQNTEAFF	TGTGCCAGCAGCATTGGACAGAACACTGAAGCTTTCTTT
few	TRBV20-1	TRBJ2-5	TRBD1	CSARDLKTRGTGKETQYF	TGCAGTGCTAGAGACTTAAAAACTAGAGGGACAGGGAAAGAGACCCAGTACTTC
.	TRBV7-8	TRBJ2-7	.	CASSLLQGHEQYF	TGTGCCAGCAGCTTATTACAGGGCCACGAGCAGTACTTC
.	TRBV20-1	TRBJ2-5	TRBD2	CSATPIREGRRTQYF	TGCAGTGCTACCCCCATCCGGGAGGGCCGTCGGACCCAGTACTTC
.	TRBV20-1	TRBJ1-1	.	CSATKGGNTEAFF	TGCAGTGCGACCAAGGGGGGCAACACTGAAGCTTTCTTT
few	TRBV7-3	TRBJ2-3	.	CASSASTDTQYF	TGTGCCAGCAGCGCTAGCACAGATACGCAGTATTTT
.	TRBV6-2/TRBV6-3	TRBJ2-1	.	CASSYSRSRNEQFF	TGTGCCAGCAGTTACTCGCGTTCTAGAAATGAGCAGTTCTTC
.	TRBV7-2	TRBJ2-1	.	CASSRLQVDEQFF	TGTGCCAGCAGCCGCCTGCAGGTGGATGAGCAGTTCTTC
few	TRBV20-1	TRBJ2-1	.	CSAVLPKVSEQFF	TGCAGTGCTGTTTTGCCCAAAGTGAGTGAGCAGTTCTTC
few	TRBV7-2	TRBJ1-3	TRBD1	CASSFDPIEGTGGNTIYF	TGTGCCAGCAGCTTTGATCCAATTGAGGGGACAGGGGGAAACACCATATATTTT
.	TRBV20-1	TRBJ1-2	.	CGARAGNTNYGYTF	TGCGGTGCTAGGGCCGGTAACACTAACTATGGCTACACCTTC
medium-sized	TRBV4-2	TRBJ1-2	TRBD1	CASSQDRTGNGYTF	TGTGCCAGCAGCCAAGATCGGACAGGGAATGGCTACACCTTC
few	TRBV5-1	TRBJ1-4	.	CASSLALGATNEKLFF	TGCGCCAGCAGCTTGGCCCTGGGGGCAACTAATGAAAAACTGTTTTTT
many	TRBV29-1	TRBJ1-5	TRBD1	CSVGGDSERPQHF	TGCAGCGTTGGAGGGGACAGCGAACGGCCCCAGCATTTT
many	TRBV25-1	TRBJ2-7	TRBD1	CASSEDRVGYEQYF	TGTGCCAGCAGTGAGGACAGGGTAGGGTACGAGCAGTACTTC
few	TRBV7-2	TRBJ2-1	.	CASSFSSSYNEQFF	TGTGCCAGCAGCTTTTCGAGCTCCTACAATGAGCAGTTCTTC